Listed here are 3 T cell receptor beta chains from one sample, sequenced in a study of T-cell reconstitution after alpha-beta-depleted transplantation in children (TCRdb year 2016). Explained via the paper, the treatment or condition label denotes: allogeneic hematopoietic cell transplantation with graft depleted of TCRalphabeta T cells and CD19 B cells. Receptor amplification or capture employed PCR. Data came from an Illumina HiSeq 2500. Molecular barcoding was employed in the preparation of TCR libraries, with unique molecular identifiers being used to normalize TCRbeta repertoire quantification. TCRdb ran its own pipeline on the public reads, namely fastp trimming at Q25 and MiXCR clone calling, and kept in-frame beta chains. Identical CDR3 proteins give one entry, which carries the most common genes and DNA. This sample has 98,000 or so distinct CDR3 sequences in its table, and 23% of those were observed once. The ten largest clones represent 20% to 25% of the sample.

This specimen consisted of PBMCs, obtained before TCRalphabeta/CD19-depleted stem cell transplant. The receptor source for this set is a boy aged 2-9 years with acute lymphoblastic leukemia, due to receive a stem cell transplant.

The rearrangement links TRBV28 to TRBJ2-1; no clear D gene. The CDR3 is 13 residues long. Trimming shortened V by 1 base and J by 8 bases, and 9 bases separated the two germline ends. CDR1 and CDR2 (germline): MDHEN, SYDVKM. CDR3 sequence reads: CASSLYGTDEQFF. CDR3 DNA sequence: TGTGCCAGCAGTTTATATGGCACGGATGAGCAGTTCTTC.

There are a few counts of this clonotype. The chain joins TRBV5-1 to TRBJ2-3; 10 bases are a match to TRBD2. Per germline, CDR1 SGHRS and CDR2 YFSETQ. This CDR3 has 17 amino acids. V lost 4 bases and J lost 0; bases outside the gene matches: 8. CDR3 region: CASSLYATSGSTDTQYF. The CDR3 DNA reads TGCGCCAGCAGCCTCTACGCGACTAGCGGGAGCACAGATACGCAGTATTTT. Looking up the rest from reference TRBV5-1 and TRBJ2-3 gives the full variable domain: KAGVTQTPRYLIKTRGQQVTLSCSPISGHRSVSWYQQTPGQGLQFLFEYFSETQRNKGNFPGRFSGRQFSNSRSEMNVSTLELGDSALYLCASSLYATSGSTDTQYFGPGTRLTVL.

The V gene is TRBV3-1, the J gene TRBJ2-2; TRBD2 agrees at 9 bases. With 8 bases clipped from V and 4 bases from J, the junction kept 2 bases outside the gene matches. CDR1 is LGHDT and CDR2 is YNNKEL in the germline V gene (reference sequence). The CDR3 is 13 residues long. CDR3 nucleotide sequence: TGTGCCAGCCGAGCGGGAGGCACCGGGGAGCTGTTTTTT. Translation gives CASRAGGTGELFF.